The 19 T cell receptor beta chains presented below share a single source sample, sequenced in a study of blood T cell repertoires in COVID-19. Sequencing was performed with immunoSEQ multiplex PCR; in TCRdb, only in-frame clones are kept and a portion is missing. Of about 410,000 clones listed, 80% to 90% are singletons. Sequencing was done on a sample of peripheral blood. The receptors originated from a woman between 25 and 40 years old with active or convalescent COVID-19.

This chain uses TRBV7-8 with TRBJ1-1; no clear D gene. CDR1 is SGHVS, CDR2 FQNEAQ, per germline. Trimming removed 1 base at V and 0 bases at J, with 6 bases between. CDR3 length equals 14 residues. DNA of the CDR3: TGTGCCAGCAGCTTAGGCGGTTTGAACACTGAAGCTTTCTTT. Encoded protein: CASSLGGLNTEAFF.

This chain connects TRBV7-2 to TRBJ2-2; 7 bases line up with TRBD2. The CDR3 extends over 15 amino acids. Losses at the gene ends were 4 bases for V and 7 bases for J; bases not matched to a gene: 9. Germline values: CDR1 SGHTA, CDR2 FQGNSA. CDR3 residues: CASSSRTSLGGELFF. The CDR3, as DNA: TGTGCCAGCAGCTCGAGGACTAGTCTAGGCGGGGAGCTGTTTTTT.

The V gene is TRBV25-1, the J gene TRBJ2-1; TRBD2 aligns across 10 bases. In germline, CDR1 is MGHDK, CDR2 SYGVNS. The CDR3 extends over 14 amino acids. The V and J ends lost 3 bases and 6 bases, in that order; junction bases with no gene match: 2. The CDR3 loop reads CASSDASGGNEQFF. DNA of the CDR3: TGTGCCAGCAGTGATGCTAGCGGGGGCAATGAGCAGTTCTTC.

The rearrangement links TRBV27 to TRBJ1-1, with D unclear. The V and J ends lost 1 base and 0 bases respectively, with 9 bases between them. This CDR3 has 15 amino acids. The germline CDR1 and CDR2 sequences are MNHEY and SMNVEV (reference sequence). The CDR3, as DNA: TGTGCCAGCAGTTTATTTTCCAGTCTGAACACTGAAGCTTTCTTT. Its translation is CASSLFSSLNTEAFF.

This chain uses TRBV18 with TRBJ2-3, with 7 bases aligning to TRBD1. V lost 0 bases and J lost 2; bases outside the gene matches: 5. CDR3 length equals 16 residues. Germline assignment: CDR1 KGHSH and CDR2 LQKENI. CDR3 coding DNA: TGTGCCAGCTCACCACCCAAAGGGGGCTCCACAGATACGCAGTATTTT. Protein: CASSPPKGGSTDTQYF.

This clone was found a few times. This chain uses TRBV7-9 with TRBJ1-4; 9 bases line up with TRBD1. V was pared by 0 bases and J by 4 bases, with 3 bases of the junction left unmatched. CDR1 is SEHNR, CDR2 FQNEAQ, per germline (reference sequence). The CDR3 is 16 residues long. The CDR3 region is CASSLAGTGSNEKLFF. The CDR3 DNA follows: TGTGCCAGCAGCTTAGCCGGGACAGGGAGTAATGAAAAACTGTTTTTT.

This sequence joins TRBV30 and TRBJ1-6, with D possibly TRBD1 on 6 matching bases. V lost 3 bases, J lost 1 base, and 10 bases lay in between. Germline CDR1 reads GTSNPN; CDR2 reads SVGIG (reference sequence). The CDR3 is made up of 15 amino acids. As DNA, the CDR3 is TGTGCCTGGAGAACAGGGCTTTCCTATAATTCACCCCTCCACTTT. It specifies CAWRTGLSYNSPLHF.

The V gene is TRBV4-2, the J gene TRBJ1-1, with no clear D. V was pared by 0 bases and J by 7 bases, with 9 bases between. CDR1 and CDR2 from the germline V gene are LGHNA and YNFKEQ. CDR3 size: 13 residues. CDR3 loop: CASSQEVDYEAFF. DNA for the CDR3: TGTGCCAGCAGCCAAGAGGTCGACTATGAAGCTTTCTTT.

V usage is TRBV21-1 and J usage is TRBJ1-2. TRBV21-1 constitutes a pseudogene. The CDR3 has 14 amino acids. The CDR3 DNA sequence: TGTGCCAGCGTGAGGAGGCCTCTGAACTATGGCTACACCTTC. It is translated as CASVRRPLNYGYTF.

J is TRBJ2-2 and V is TRBV11-1; 9 nucleotides align to TRBD1. This CDR3 comprises 14 residues. The germline V gene encodes CDR1 SGHAT and CDR2 FQDESV (reference sequence). With 5 bases clipped from V and 3 bases from J, the junction kept 1 base outside the gene matches. CDR3 DNA sequence: TGTGCCAGCAGCCGACAGGGGGACACCGGGGAGCTGTTTTTT. Translated: CASSRQGDTGELFF. Complete variable domain (other parts from reference TRBV11-1 and TRBJ2-2): EAEVAQSPRYKITEKSQAVAFWCDPISGHATLYWYRQILGQGPELLVQFQDESVVDDSQLPKDRFSAERLKGVDSTLKIQPAELGDSAMYLCASSRQGDTGELFFGEGSRLTVL.

The gene calls are TRBV6-5 and TRBJ2-7; TRBD1 might be the D (6 bases). Germline values: CDR1 MNHEY, CDR2 SVGAGI. The CDR3 length is 12 residues. DNA of the CDR3: TGTGCAGCAGGGGACGGCCCCTACGAGCAGTACTTC. It yields the protein CAAGDGPYEQYF.

The chain is built from TRBV11-2 and TRBJ1-5, with TRBD1 identical over 7 bases. Germline V CDR1 and CDR2: SGHAT, FQNNGV. The CDR3 contains 15 residues. The trim removed 5 bases at V and 3 bases at J, leaving 7 bases unmatched. CDR3 nucleotides: TGTGCCAGCAGCATAGCGACAGGGTCCAATCAGCCCCAGCATTTT. Encoded protein: CASSIATGSNQPQHF.

The chain joins TRBV5-8 to TRBJ1-2, with D possibly matching TRBD1 (5 bases). This CDR3 is 13 amino acids long. Germline V CDR1 and CDR2: SGHTS, YDEGEE. Trimming pared 4 bases from V and 3 bases from J, leaving 10 bases between. Here the CDR3 DNA reads TGTGCCAGCAGCCGCGGAGGGGACTATGGCTACACCTTC. Residues: CASSRGGDYGYTF. The full variable domain, completed using reference TRBV5-8 and TRBJ1-2, is EAGVTQSPTHLIKTRGQQATLRCSPISGHTSVYWYQQALGLGLQFLLWYDEGEERNRGNFPPRFSGRQFPNYSSELNVNALELEDSALYLCASSRGGDYGYTFGSGTRLTVV.

This sequence joins TRBV20-1 and TRBJ2-2; TRBD2 might be the D (6 bases). The CDR3 loop spans 13 amino acids. V lost 3 bases, J lost 4 bases, and 9 bases lay in between. CDR1 is DFQATT and CDR2 is SNEGSKA in the germline V gene (reference sequence). The CDR3 nucleotides read TGCAGTGCTAGTGGAGGGATCACCGGGGAGCTGTTTTTT. It translates to CSASGGITGELFF.

The rearrangement uses TRBV6-5 and TRBJ2-3; 8 nucleotides line up with TRBD2. This CDR3 comprises 14 residues. Germline V gene lookup returns CDR1 MNHEY and CDR2 SVGAGI. V gave up 6 bases and J gave up 2 bases; unmatched junction bases: 4. Here the CDR3 DNA reads TGTGCCAGCAGGATACTAGCGGACACAGATACGCAGTATTTT. Encoded protein: CASRILADTDTQYF.

There are a few counts of this clone. This chain links TRBV2 with TRBJ2-3, with TRBD1 as a possible D gene (7 bases). This CDR3 contains 16 residues. Germline V CDR1 and CDR2: SNHLY, FYNNEI. V lost 5 bases and J lost 2, with 17 bases in between. The CDR3 spells CASSLNAGQFTDTQYF. In DNA form, the CDR3 reads TGTGCCAGCAGTCTAAATGCGGGACAGTTCACAGATACGCAGTATTTT.

The J gene is TRBJ1-2, the V gene TRBV19; D gene uncertain. The length of the CDR3 is 11 residues. Trimming took 9 bases from V and 5 from J, leaving 10 bases between them. Germline CDR1 and CDR2: LNHDA and SQIVND (reference sequence). DNA for the CDR3: TGTGCCAGCCGAACATTGTATGGCTACACCTTC. It translates to CASRTLYGYTF.

This chain uses TRBV7-7 with TRBJ2-6; D ambiguous. Trimming removed 5 bases from V and 2 bases from J, with 13 bases in between. Germline loops: CDR1 SSHAT, CDR2 FNYEAQ (reference sequence). CDR3 size: 16 residues. In DNA, the CDR3 is TGTGCCAGCAGCCCTTTTCTGGGCCCTGGGGCCAACGTCCTGACTTTC. It encodes CASSPFLGPGANVLTF.

This chain joins TRBV27 and TRBJ1-2; 8 bases line up with TRBD1. The CDR3 extends over 15 amino acids. CDR1 is MNHEY and CDR2 is SMNVEV in the germline V gene (reference sequence). The J segment lost 6 bases and the V segment lost 5 bases, leaving 11 bases of the junction unmatched. The DNA of the CDR3 is TGTGCCAGCAGTACCCCCCAGGGGGCAAAGGATGGCTACACCTTC. This translates into CASSTPQGAKDGYTF.